This TCR beta chain was found in a study of blood T cell repertoires in COVID-19. Study-level background: Donors in the United States, Italy and Spain gave samples during acute or convalescent COVID-19.

How the authors handled the data: Estimated nucleated cell counts came from reference gene primer amplification. Profiling relied on immunoSEQ multiplex PCR, and the TCRdb table lists in-frame clones only, not all of them. The V and J calls and the clone size are those of that table, but D and trimming were determined from the DNA. The sample carries around 99,000 clones, 75% to 90% recorded once. Sequencing was done on a sample of peripheral blood. The receptor was isolated from a woman aged 45 to 65 with acute or convalescent COVID-19.

CDR3 in DNA: TGTGCCAGCAGCGCACCCGGGACTCAAGTAACCGGGGAGCTGTTTTTT. This codes for CASSAPGTQVTGELFF. The chain employs TRBV5-6 and TRBJ2-2; possible D gene TRBD2, 6 bases. CDR3 size: 16 residues. Per the germline V gene, CDR1 is SGHDT and CDR2 is YYEEEE. The V gene lost 4 bases and the J gene lost 5 bases, with 18 bases spanning the gap. Based on the CDR3 plus reference TRBV5-6 and TRBJ2-2, the full variable domain is DAGVTQSPTHLIKTRGQQVTLRCSPKSGHDTVSWYQQALGQGPQFIFQYYEEEERQRGNFPDRFSGHQFPNYSSELNVNALLLGDSALYLCASSAPGTQVTGELFFGEGSRLTVL.